The sequence of this T cell receptor beta chain was determined in a study of CD8 T cells in ankylosing spondylitis. Study-level points and caveats: Ankylosing spondylitis blood seemed to carry a telltale TCR beta motif made of roughly 8 highly homologous variants. Disease-linked clones were found to be CD8+ and relatively rare in peripheral blood.

TCRdb reanalysed the 5' RACE reads using MiXCR and keeps one entry per CDR3 protein. Of hundreds of thousands of distinct CDR3 sequences in the sample, approximately 12% were seen once. The sample holds a few counts of this clonotype. Its specificity is unknown. Germline CDR1 and CDR2: SQVTM and ANQGSEA. Trimming took off 4 bases at V and 6 bases at J, with 15 bases between the two ends. CDR3 length: 14 amino acids. The chain links TRBV29-1 to TRBJ1-4, with D uncertain. Material: blood, either unsorted or a sorted T cell fraction (not recorded which). This sequence originates from a male donor with ankylosing spondylitis. CDR3 DNA: TGCAGCGTTGGAGAAACGGGAACGTATGAAAAACTGTTTTTT. Protein: CSVGETGTYEKLFF.